This T cell receptor beta chain was obtained from a study of T cell changes during pregnancy in multiple sclerosis. J lost 5 bases, V lost 5 bases, and 7 bases had no gene match. The CDR3 runs to 13 residues. CDR1 SGHDT and CDR2 YYEEEE come from the germline V gene. TCRdb keeps only in-frame clones here, not all; method: immunoSEQ multiplex PCR. The sample includes fewer than 40,000 clones, 92% of them seen just once. This specimen consisted of CD4+ T cells from peripheral blood mononuclear cells, obtained after pregnancy. The chain couples TRBV5-6 to TRBJ2-7, with 7 bases that match TRBD1. The TCR comes from a female donor in good health, enrolled as a control in a pregnancy study. Written as DNA, the CDR3 is TGTGCCAGCAGTTCGACAGGGAGCCACGAGCAGTACTTC. It codes for CASSSTGSHEQYF.